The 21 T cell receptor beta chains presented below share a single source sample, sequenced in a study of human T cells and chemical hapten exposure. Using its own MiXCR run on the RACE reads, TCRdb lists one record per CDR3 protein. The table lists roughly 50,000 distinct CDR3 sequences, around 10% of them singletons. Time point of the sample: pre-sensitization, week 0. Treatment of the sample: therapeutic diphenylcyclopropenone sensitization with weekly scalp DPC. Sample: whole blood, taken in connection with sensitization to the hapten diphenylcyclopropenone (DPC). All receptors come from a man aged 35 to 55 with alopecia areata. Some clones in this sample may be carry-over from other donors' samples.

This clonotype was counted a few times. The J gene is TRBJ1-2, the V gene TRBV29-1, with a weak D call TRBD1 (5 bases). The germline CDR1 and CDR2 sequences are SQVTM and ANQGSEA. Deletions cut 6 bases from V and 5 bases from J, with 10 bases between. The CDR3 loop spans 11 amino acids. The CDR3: CSVSDRYGYTF. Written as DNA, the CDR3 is TGCAGCGTCTCAGACAGATATGGCTACACCTTC.

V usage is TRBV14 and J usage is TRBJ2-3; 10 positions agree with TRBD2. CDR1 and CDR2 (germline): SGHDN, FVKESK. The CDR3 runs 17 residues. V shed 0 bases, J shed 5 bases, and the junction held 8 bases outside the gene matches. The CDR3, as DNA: TGTGCCAGCAGCCAAGAGAGAGCGGGAGGGCCGGGAGATACGCAGTATTTT. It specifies CASSQERAGGPGDTQYF.

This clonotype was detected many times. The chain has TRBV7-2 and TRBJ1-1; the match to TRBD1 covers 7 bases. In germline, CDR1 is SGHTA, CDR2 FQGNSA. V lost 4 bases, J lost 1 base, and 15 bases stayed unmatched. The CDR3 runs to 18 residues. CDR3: CASSSYFGDSRPNTEAFF. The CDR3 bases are TGTGCCAGCAGCTCTTACTTTGGGGACAGCCGTCCGAACACTGAAGCTTTCTTT.

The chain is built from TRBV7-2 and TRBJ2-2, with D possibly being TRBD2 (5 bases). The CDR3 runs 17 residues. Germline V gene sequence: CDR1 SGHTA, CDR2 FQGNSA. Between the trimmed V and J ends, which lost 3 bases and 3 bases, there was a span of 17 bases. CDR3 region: CASSLTERTLYTGELFF. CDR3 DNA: TGTGCCAGCAGCTTGACTGAGCGGACCCTCTACACCGGGGAGCTGTTTTTT.

CDR3 in amino acids: CASSPLAQAYNEQFF. In DNA form, the CDR3 reads TGTGCCAGCAGTCCTTTGGCGCAGGCCTACAATGAGCAGTTCTTC. The V call is TRBV28, the J call TRBJ2-1; no definite D call. V dropped 5 bases and J dropped 2 bases, with 13 bases sitting between them. Per the germline V gene, CDR1 is MDHEN and CDR2 is SYDVKM. This CDR3 contains 15 residues.

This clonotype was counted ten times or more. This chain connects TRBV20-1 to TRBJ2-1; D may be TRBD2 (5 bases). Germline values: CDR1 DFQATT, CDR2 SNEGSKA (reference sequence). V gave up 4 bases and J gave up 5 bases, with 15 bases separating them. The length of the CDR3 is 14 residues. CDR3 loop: CSATSVDWDNEQFF. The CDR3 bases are TGCAGTGCTACATCGGTGGACTGGGACAATGAGCAGTTCTTC.

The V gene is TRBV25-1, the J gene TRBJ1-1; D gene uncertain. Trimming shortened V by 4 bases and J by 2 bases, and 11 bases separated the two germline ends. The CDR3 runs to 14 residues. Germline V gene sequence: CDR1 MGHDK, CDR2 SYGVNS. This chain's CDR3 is CASSVDNINTEAFF. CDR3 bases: TGTGCCAGCAGTGTCGATAACATTAACACTGAAGCTTTCTTT.

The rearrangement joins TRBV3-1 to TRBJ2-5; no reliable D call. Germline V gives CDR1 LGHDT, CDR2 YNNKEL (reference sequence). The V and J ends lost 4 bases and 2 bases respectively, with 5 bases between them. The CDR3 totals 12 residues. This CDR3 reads CASSPPQETQYF. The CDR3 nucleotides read TGTGCCAGCAGCCCGCCACAAGAGACCCAGTACTTC.

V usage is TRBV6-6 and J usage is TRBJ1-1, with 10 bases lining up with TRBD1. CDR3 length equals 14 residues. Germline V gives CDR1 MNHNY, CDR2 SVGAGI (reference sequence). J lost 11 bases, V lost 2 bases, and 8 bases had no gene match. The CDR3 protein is CASSYDRGRLSAFF. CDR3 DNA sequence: TGTGCCAGCAGTTACGACAGGGGGCGTTTGAGCGCTTTCTTT.

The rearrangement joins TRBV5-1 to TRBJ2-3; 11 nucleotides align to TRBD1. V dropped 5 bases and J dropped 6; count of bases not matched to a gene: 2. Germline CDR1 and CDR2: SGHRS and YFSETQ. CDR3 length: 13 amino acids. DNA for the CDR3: TGCGCCAGCAGTTGGGACAGGGGGGATACGCAGTATTTT. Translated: CASSWDRGDTQYF. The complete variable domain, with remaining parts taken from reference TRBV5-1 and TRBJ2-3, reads KAGVTQTPRYLIKTRGQQVTLSCSPISGHRSVSWYQQTPGQGLQFLFEYFSETQRNKGNFPGRFSGRQFSNSRSEMNVSTLELGDSALYLCASSWDRGDTQYFGPGTRLTVL.

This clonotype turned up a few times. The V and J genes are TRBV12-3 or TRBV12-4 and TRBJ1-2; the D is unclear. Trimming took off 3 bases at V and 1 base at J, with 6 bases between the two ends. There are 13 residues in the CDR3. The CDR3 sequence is CASSLEFNYGYTF. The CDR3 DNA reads TGTGCCAGCAGTTTGGAGTTTAACTATGGCTACACCTTC.

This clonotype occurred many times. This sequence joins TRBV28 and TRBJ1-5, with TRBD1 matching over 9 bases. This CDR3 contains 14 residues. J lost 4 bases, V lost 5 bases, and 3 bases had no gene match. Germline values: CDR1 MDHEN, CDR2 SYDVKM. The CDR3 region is CASSPGTGNQPQHF. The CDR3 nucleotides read TGTGCCAGCAGTCCAGGGACAGGGAATCAGCCCCAGCATTTT.

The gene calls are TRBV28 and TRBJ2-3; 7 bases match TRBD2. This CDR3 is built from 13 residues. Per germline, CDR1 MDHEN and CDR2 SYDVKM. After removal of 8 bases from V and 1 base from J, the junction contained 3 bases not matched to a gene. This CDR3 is CASATSGTDTQYF. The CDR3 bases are TGTGCCAGCGCTACTAGCGGCACAGATACGCAGTATTTT.

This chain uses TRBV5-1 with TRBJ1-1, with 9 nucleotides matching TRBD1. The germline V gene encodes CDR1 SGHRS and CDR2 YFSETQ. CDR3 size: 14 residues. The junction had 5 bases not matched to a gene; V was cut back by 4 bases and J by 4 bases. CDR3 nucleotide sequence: TGCGCCAGCAGCCCAACGACAGGGGGCACTGAAGCTTTCTTT. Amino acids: CASSPTTGGTEAFF. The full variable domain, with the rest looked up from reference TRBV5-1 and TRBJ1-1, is KAGVTQTPRYLIKTRGQQVTLSCSPISGHRSVSWYQQTPGQGLQFLFEYFSETQRNKGNFPGRFSGRQFSNSRSEMNVSTLELGDSALYLCASSPTTGGTEAFFGQGTRLTVV.

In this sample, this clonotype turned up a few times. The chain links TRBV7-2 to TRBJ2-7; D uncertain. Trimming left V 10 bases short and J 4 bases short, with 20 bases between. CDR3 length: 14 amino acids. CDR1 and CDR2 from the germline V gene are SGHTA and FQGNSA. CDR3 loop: CATTLASDLYEQYF. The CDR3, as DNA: TGTGCCACCACCTTAGCCAGTGATCTATACGAGCAGTACTTC.

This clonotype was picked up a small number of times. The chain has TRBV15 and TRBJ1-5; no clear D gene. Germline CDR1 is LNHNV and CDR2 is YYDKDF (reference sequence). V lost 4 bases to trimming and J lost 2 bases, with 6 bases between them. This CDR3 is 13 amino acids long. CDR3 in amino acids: CATSNGGNQPQHF. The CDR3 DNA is TGTGCCACCAGCAATGGGGGCAATCAGCCCCAGCATTTT.

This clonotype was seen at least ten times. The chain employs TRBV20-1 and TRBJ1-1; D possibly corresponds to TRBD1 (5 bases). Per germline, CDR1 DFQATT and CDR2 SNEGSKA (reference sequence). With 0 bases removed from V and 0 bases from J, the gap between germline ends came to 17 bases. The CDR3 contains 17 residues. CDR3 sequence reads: CSARDPRGGIMNTEAFF. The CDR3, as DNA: TGCAGTGCTAGAGATCCGCGGGGGGGGATTATGAACACTGAAGCTTTCTTT.

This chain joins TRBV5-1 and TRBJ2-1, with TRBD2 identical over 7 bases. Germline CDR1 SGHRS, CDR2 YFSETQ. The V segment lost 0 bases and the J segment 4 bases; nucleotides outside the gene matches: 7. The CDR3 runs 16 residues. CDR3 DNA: TGCGCCAGCAGCTTGGCCTGGCTAGCGGTGTACAATGAGCAGTTCTTC. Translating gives CASSLAWLAVYNEQFF.

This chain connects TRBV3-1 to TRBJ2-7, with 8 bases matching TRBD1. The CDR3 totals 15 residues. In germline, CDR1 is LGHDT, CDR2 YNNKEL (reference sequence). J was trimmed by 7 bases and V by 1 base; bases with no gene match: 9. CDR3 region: CASSQGWTGRGEQYF. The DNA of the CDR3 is TGTGCCAGCAGCCAAGGCTGGACAGGGAGAGGGGAGCAGTACTTC.

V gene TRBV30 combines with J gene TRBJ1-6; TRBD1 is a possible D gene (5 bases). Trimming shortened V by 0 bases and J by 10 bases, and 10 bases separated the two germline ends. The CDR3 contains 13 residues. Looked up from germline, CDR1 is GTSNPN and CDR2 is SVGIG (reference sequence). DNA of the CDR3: TGTGCCTGGAGTGTAGGGGTAATCTCACCCCTCCACTTT. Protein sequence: CAWSVGVISPLHF. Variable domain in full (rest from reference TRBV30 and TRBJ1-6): SQTIHQWPATLVQPVGSPLSLECTVEGTSNPNLYWYRQAAGRGLQLLFYSVGIGQISSEVPQNLSASRPQDRQFILSSKKLLLSDSGFYLCAWSVGVISPLHFGNGTRLTVT.

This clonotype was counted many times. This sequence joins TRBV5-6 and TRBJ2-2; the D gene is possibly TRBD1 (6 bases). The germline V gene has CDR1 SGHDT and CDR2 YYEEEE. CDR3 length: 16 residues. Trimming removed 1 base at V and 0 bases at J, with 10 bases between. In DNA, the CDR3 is TGTGCCAGCAGCTTGTGGAACAGGGCGAACACCGGGGAGCTGTTTTTT. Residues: CASSLWNRANTGELFF.